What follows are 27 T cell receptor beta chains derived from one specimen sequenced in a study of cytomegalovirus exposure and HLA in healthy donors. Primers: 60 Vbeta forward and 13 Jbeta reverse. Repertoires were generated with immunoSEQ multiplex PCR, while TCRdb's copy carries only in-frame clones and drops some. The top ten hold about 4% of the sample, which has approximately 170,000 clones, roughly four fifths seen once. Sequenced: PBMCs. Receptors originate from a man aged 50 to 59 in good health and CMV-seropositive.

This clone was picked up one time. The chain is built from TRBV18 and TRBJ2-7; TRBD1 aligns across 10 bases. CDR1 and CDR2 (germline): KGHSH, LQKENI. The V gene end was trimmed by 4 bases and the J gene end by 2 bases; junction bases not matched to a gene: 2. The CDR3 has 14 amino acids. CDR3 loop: CASSQGQGPYEQYF. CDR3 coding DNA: TGTGCCAGCTCACAGGGACAGGGGCCCTACGAGCAGTACTTC.

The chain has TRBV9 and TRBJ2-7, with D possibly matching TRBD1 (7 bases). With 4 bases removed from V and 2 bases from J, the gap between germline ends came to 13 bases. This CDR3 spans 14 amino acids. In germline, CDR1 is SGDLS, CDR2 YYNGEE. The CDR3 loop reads CASSKQGTPYEQYF. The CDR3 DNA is TGTGCCAGCAGCAAACAGGGGACTCCCTACGAGCAGTACTTC. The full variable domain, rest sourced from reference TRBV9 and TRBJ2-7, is DSGVTQTPKHLITATGQRVTLRCSPRSGDLSVYWYQQSLDQGLQFLIQYYNGEERAKGNILERFSAQQFPDLHSELNLSSLELGDSALYFCASSKQGTPYEQYFGPGTRLTVT.

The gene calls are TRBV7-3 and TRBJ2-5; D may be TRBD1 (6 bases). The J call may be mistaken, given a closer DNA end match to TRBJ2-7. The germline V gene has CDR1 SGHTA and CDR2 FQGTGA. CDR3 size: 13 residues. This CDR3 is CASSHSGAYEQYF. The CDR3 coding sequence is TGTGCCAGCAGCCATTCAGGGGCCTACGAGCAGTACTTC.

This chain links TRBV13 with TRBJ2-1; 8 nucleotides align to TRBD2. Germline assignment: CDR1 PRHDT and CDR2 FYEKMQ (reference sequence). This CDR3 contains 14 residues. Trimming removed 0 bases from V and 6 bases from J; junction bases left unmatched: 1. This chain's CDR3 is CASSLGGRANEQFF. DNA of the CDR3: TGTGCCAGCAGCTTAGGCGGGAGGGCCAATGAGCAGTTCTTC. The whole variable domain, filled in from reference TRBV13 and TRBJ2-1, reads AAGVIQSPRHLIKEKRETATLKCYPIPRHDTVYWYQQGPGQDPQFLISFYEKMQSDKGSIPDRFSAQQFSDYHSELNMSSLELGDSALYFCASSLGGRANEQFFGPGTRLTVL.

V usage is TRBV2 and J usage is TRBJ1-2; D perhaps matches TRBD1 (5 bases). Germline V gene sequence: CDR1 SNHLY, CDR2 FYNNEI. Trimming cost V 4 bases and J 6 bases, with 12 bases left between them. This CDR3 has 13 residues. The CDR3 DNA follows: TGTGCCAGCAGTGGGGGCAGGGTGGATGGCTACACCTTC. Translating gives CASSGGRVDGYTF. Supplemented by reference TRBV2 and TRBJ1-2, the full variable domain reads EPEVTQTPSHQVTQMGQEVILRCVPISNHLYFYWYRQILGQKVEFLVSFYNNEISEKSEIFDDQFSVERPDGSNFTLKIRSTKLEDSAMYFCASSGGRVDGYTFGSGTRLTVV.

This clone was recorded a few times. CDR3 loop: CASSSPGGNQPQHF. The CDR3 DNA sequence: TGCGCCAGCAGCTCTCCAGGGGGCAATCAGCCCCAGCATTTT. The rearrangement uses TRBV4-1 and TRBJ1-5; TRBD1 might be the D (6 bases). From germline, CDR1 is MGHRA and CDR2 YSYEKL. The V end was cut by 5 bases, the J end by 2 bases, with 10 bases between. The CDR3 consists of 14 residues.

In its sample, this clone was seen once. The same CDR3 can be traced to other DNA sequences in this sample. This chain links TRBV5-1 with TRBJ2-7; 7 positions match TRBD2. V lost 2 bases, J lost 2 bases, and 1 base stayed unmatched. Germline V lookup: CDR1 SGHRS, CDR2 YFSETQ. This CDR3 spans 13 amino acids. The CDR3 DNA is TGCGCCAGCAGCTTCGGGGGGACCTACGAGCAGTACTTC. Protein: CASSFGGTYEQYF.

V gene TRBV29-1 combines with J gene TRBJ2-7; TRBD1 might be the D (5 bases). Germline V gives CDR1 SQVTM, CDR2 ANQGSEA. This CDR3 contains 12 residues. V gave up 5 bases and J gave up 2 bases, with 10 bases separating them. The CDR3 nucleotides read TGCAGCGTTTGGGGCATTACCTACGAGCAGTACTTC. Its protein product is CSVWGITYEQYF.

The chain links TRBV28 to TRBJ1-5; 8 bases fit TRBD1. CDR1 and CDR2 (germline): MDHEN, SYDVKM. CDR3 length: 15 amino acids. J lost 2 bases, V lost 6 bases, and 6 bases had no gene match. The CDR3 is CASSPDRVRNQPQHF. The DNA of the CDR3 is TGTGCCAGCAGCCCGGACAGGGTTCGCAATCAGCCCCAGCATTTT.

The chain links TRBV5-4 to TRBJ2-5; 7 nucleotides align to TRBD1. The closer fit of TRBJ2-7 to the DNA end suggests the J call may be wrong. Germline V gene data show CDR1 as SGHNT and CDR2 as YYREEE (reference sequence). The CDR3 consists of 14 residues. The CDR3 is CASSGSGTVYEQYF. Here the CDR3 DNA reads TGTGCCAGCAGCGGATCCGGGACAGTCTACGAGCAGTACTTC.

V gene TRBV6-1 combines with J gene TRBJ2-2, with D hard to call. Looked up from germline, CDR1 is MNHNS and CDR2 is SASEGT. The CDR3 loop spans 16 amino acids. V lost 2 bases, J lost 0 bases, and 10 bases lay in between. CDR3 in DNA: TGTGCCAGCAGTGAATTCCGAGTAGCGAACACCGGGGAGCTGTTTTTT. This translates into CASSEFRVANTGELFF.

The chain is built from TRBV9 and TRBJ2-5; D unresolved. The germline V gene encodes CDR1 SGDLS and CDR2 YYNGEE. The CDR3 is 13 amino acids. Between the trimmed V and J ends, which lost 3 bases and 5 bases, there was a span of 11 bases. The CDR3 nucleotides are TGTGCCAGCAGCGCTCCCAACGGGGAGACCCAGTACTTC. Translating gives CASSAPNGETQYF.

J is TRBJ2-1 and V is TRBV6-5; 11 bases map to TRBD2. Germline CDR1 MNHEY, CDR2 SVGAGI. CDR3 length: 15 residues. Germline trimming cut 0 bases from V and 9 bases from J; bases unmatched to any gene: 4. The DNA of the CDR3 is TGTGCCAGCAGTTACTCCACTAGCGGGAGTTTTGAGCAGTTCTTC. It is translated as CASSYSTSGSFEQFF.

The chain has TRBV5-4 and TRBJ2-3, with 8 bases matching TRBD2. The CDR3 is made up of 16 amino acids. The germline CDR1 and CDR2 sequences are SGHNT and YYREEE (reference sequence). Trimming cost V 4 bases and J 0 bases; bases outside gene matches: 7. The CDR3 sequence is CASSPLAADSTDTQYF. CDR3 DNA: TGTGCCAGCAGCCCACTAGCGGCCGATAGCACAGATACGCAGTATTTT. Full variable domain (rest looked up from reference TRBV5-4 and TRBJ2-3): ETGVTQSPTHLIKTRGQQVTLRCSSQSGHNTVSWYQQALGQGPQFIFQYYREEENGRGNFPPRFSGLQFPNYSSELNVNALELDDSALYLCASSPLAADSTDTQYFGPGTRLTVL.

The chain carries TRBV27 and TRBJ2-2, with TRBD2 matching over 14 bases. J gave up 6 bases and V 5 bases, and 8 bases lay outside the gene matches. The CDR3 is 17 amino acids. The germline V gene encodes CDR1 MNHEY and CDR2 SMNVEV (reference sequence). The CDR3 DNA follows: TGTGCCAGCAGTCCCCGTTTGGGACTAGCGGGAGCCGGGGAGCTGTTTTTT. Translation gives CASSPRLGLAGAGELFF.

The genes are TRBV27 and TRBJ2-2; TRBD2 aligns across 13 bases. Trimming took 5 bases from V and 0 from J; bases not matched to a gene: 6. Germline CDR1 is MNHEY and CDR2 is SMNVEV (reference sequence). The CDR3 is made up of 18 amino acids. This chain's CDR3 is CASSPRLAGGTNTGELFF. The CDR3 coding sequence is TGTGCCAGCAGTCCAAGACTAGCGGGGGGCACGAACACCGGGGAGCTGTTTTTT.

This CDR3 reads CASRKNGINEKLFF. The DNA of the CDR3 is TGCGCCAGCAGAAAGAACGGTATTAATGAAAAACTGTTTTTT. V gene TRBV5-1 combines with J gene TRBJ1-4; no reliable D call. CDR1 is SGHRS, CDR2 YFSETQ, per germline. The CDR3 runs to 14 residues. The V gene lost 5 bases and the J gene lost 4 bases, with 12 bases spanning the gap. Supplemented by reference TRBV5-1 and TRBJ1-4, the full variable domain reads KAGVTQTPRYLIKTRGQQVTLSCSPISGHRSVSWYQQTPGQGLQFLFEYFSETQRNKGNFPGRFSGRQFSNSRSEMNVSTLELGDSALYLCASRKNGINEKLFFGSGTQLSVL.

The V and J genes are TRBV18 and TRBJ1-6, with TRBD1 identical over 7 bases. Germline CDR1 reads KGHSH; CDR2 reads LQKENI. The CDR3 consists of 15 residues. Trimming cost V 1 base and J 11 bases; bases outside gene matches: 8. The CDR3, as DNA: TGTGCCAGCTCACCACAAGGGGGCGAAGTGACACCCCTCCACTTT. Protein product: CASSPQGGEVTPLHF.

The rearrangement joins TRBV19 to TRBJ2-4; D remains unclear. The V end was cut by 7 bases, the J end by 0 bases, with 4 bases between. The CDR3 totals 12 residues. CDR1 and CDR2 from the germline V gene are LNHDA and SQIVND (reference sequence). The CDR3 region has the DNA TGTGCCAGTACATTAGCCAAAAACATTCAGTACTTC. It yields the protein CASTLAKNIQYF. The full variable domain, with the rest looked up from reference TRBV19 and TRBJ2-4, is DGGITQSPKYLFRKEGQNVTLSCEQNLNHDAMYWYRQDPGQGLRLIYYSQIVNDFQKGDIAEGYSVSREKKESFPLTVTSAQKNPTAFYLCASTLAKNIQYFGAGTRLSVL.

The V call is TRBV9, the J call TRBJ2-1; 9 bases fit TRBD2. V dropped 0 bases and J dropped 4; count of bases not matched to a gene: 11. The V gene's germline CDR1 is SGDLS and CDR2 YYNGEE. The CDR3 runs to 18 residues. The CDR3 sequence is CASSVATGEGLAYNEQFF. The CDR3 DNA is TGTGCCAGCAGCGTAGCTACGGGGGAGGGACTAGCTTACAATGAGCAGTTCTTC.

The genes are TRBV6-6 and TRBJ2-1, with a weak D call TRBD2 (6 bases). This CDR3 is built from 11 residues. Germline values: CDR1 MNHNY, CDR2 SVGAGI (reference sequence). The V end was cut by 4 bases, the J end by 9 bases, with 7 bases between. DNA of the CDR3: TGTGCCAGCAGTTCGACTAGTGAGCAGTTCTTC. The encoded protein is CASSSTSEQFF.

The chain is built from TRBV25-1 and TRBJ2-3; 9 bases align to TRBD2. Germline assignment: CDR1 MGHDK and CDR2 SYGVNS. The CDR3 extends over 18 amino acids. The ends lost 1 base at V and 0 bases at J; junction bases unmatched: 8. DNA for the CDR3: TGTGCCAGCAGTGAATTGGGTTTTACTAGCGGGAGCACAGATACGCAGTATTTT. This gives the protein CASSELGFTSGSTDTQYF.

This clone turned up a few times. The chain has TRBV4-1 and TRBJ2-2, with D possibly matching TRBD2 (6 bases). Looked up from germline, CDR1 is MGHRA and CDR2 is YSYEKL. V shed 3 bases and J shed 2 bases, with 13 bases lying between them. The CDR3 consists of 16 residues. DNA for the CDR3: TGCGCCAGCAGCCAGAATACCGGGACTAACACCGGGGAGCTGTTTTTT. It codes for CASSQNTGTNTGELFF.

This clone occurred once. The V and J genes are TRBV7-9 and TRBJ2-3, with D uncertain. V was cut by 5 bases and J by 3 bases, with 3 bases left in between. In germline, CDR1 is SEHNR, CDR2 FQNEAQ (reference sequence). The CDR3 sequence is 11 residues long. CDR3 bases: TGTGCCAGCAGCCCAACAGATACGCAGTATTTT. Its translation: CASSPTDTQYF.

The CDR3 DNA reads as TGTGCCAGCTCCCTTTCCAGGACAGGGAGCTCAAACACTGAAGCTTTCTTT. Encoded protein: CASSLSRTGSSNTEAFF. The V and J genes are TRBV18 and TRBJ1-1, with 8 bases that match TRBD1. Trimming took 6 bases from V and 2 from J; bases not matched to a gene: 14. Germline V lookup: CDR1 KGHSH, CDR2 LQKENI. The CDR3 sequence is 17 residues long.

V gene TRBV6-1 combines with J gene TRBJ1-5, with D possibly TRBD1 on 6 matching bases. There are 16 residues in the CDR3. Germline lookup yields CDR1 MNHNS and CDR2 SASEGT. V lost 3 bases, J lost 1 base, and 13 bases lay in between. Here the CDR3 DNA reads TGTGCCAGCAGTGATCAGGGGTTAAGAAGCAATCAGCCCCAGCATTTT. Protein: CASSDQGLRSNQPQHF.

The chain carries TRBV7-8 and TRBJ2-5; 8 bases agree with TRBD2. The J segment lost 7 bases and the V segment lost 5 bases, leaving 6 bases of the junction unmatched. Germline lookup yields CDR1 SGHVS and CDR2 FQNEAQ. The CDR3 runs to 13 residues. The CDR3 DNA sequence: TGTGCCAGCAGCCAAGGGACTAGAGGGACCCAGTACTTC. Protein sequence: CASSQGTRGTQYF.